These 30 T cell receptor beta chains were sequenced from one sample in a study of cytomegalovirus exposure and HLA in healthy donors. Primers: 60 Vbeta forward and 13 Jbeta reverse. This table comes from immunoSEQ multiplex PCR, and its TCRdb copy is limited to in-frame clones, with some not included. The profile shows around 150,000 clones, about three quarters of them singletons. Sequenced material: PBMCs. These TCRs come from a female donor in good health and CMV-seronegative.

This rearrangement joins TRBV29-1 to TRBJ1-1; no definite D call. This CDR3 is built from 14 residues. CDR1 is SQVTM, CDR2 ANQGSEA, per germline. Deletions cut 2 bases from V and 3 bases from J, with 13 bases between. This CDR3 reads CSVESIGRDTEAFF. CDR3 sequence (DNA): TGCAGCGTTGAATCAATAGGGAGGGACACTGAAGCTTTCTTT.

This clone was counted once. This chain uses TRBV2 with TRBJ2-1; D may be TRBD1 (6 bases). V lost 6 bases and J lost 5, with 17 bases in between. Per germline, CDR1 SNHLY and CDR2 FYNNEI. The CDR3 sequence is 15 residues long. In nucleotides, the CDR3 is TGTGCCAGCAGCGTGACAGGTGCCCATAACAATGAGCAGTTCTTC. Translation gives CASSVTGAHNNEQFF.

This chain joins TRBV5-4 and TRBJ2-5, with TRBD2 identical over 9 bases. CDR3 size: 15 residues. Germline CDR1 is SGHNT and CDR2 is YYREEE (reference sequence). Trimming took 0 bases from V and 4 from J; bases not matched to a gene: 4. The CDR3 sequence is CASSLVAGGPETQYF. CDR3 nucleotide sequence: TGTGCCAGCAGCTTGGTCGCGGGGGGGCCAGAGACCCAGTACTTC.

Comments on this clone: Other DNA sequences within the sample encode an identical CDR3. The chain employs TRBV6-5 and TRBJ1-2, with a tentative D call TRBD1 (6 bases). Between the trimmed V and J ends, which lost 3 bases and 2 bases, there was a span of 7 bases. This CDR3 has 13 amino acids. Germline-derived CDR1 and CDR2 are MNHEY and SVGAGI. The CDR3 loop is CASSYDRNYGYTF. The CDR3, as DNA: TGTGCCAGCAGTTATGACAGGAACTATGGCTACACCTTC.

This clone was counted at least ten times. The chain joins TRBV5-1 to TRBJ1-6; 9 bases align to TRBD1. Trimming took 3 bases from V and 7 from J; bases not matched to a gene: 8. CDR3 length: 16 amino acids. In germline, CDR1 is SGHRS, CDR2 YFSETQ. CDR3 loop: CASSWTGDPRNSPLHF. CDR3 nucleotide sequence: TGCGCCAGCAGCTGGACAGGGGATCCCAGGAATTCACCCCTCCACTTT.

The chain links TRBV7-8 to TRBJ2-1, with D perhaps TRBD2 (6 bases). Looked up from germline, CDR1 is SGHVS and CDR2 is FQNEAQ. Trimming removed 0 bases from V and 0 bases from J, with 12 bases in between. This CDR3 has 17 residues. This CDR3 is CASSLARRGGSYNEQFF. The CDR3 nucleotides read TGTGCCAGCAGCTTAGCGAGACGGGGAGGCTCCTACAATGAGCAGTTCTTC.

V is TRBV18 and J is TRBJ1-1; D unclear. The CDR3 has 13 residues. V was cut by 5 bases and J by 2 bases, with 9 bases left in between. Germline V CDR1 and CDR2: KGHSH, LQKENI. CDR3 sequence (DNA): TGTGCCAGCTCATCTACCGCTAACACTGAAGCTTTCTTT. As protein: CASSSTANTEAFF.

The chain uses TRBV30 and TRBJ1-2; D is ambiguous. V lost 2 bases and J lost 8, with 18 bases in between. Germline-derived CDR1 and CDR2 are GTSNPN and SVGIG (reference sequence). The CDR3 contains 14 residues. CDR3: CAWSSFPVRAGYTF. DNA of the CDR3: TGTGCCTGGAGTTCATTCCCGGTCCGCGCGGGCTACACCTTC.

The chain carries TRBV30 and TRBJ1-1, with D hard to call. From germline, CDR1 is GTSNPN and CDR2 SVGIG (reference sequence). Trimming took 0 bases from V and 0 from J, leaving 5 bases between them. The CDR3 is made up of 13 amino acids. The CDR3 is CAWSVVVNTEAFF. CDR3 nucleotide sequence: TGTGCCTGGAGTGTTGTAGTGAACACTGAAGCTTTCTTT.

This clone has just a few counts. CDR3 sequence (DNA): TGTGCCAGCACGGACAGGGTGAACGCTTTCTTT. Its translation is CASTDRVNAFF. This chain joins TRBV6-5 and TRBJ1-1, with 8 bases identical to TRBD1. After removal of 7 bases from V and 11 bases from J, the junction contained 6 bases not matched to a gene. This CDR3 has 11 residues. The germline V gene has CDR1 MNHEY and CDR2 SVGAGI.

V is TRBV11-2 and J is TRBJ2-7; the D gene is possibly TRBD2 (5 bases). CDR1 and CDR2 from the germline V gene are SGHAT and FQNNGV. Deletions cut 4 bases from V and 4 bases from J, with 17 bases between. The CDR3 covers 15 residues. The CDR3 protein is CASSSSVPGGYEQYF. In DNA, the CDR3 is TGTGCCAGCAGCTCTTCCGTCCCAGGAGGATACGAGCAGTACTTC.

This chain connects TRBV25-1 to TRBJ1-2, with 10 bases lining up with TRBD1. V was clipped by 8 bases and J by 4 bases; unmatched bases: 13. Germline loops: CDR1 MGHDK, CDR2 SYGVNS. This CDR3 comprises 16 residues. The CDR3 sequence: CASRGTGEGTAYGYTF. CDR3 coding DNA: TGTGCCAGCCGCGGGACAGGGGAAGGAACTGCCTATGGCTACACCTTC.

The J gene is TRBJ1-3, the V gene TRBV7-3; 7 bases map to TRBD1. The germline V gene has CDR1 SGHTA and CDR2 FQGTGA. Trimming cost V 5 bases and J 2 bases; bases outside gene matches: 6. This CDR3 contains 15 residues. This chain's CDR3 is CASSLGGSAGNTIYF. DNA of the CDR3: TGTGCCAGCAGCCTAGGGGGCTCGGCTGGAAACACCATATATTTT.

This chain connects TRBV7-9 to TRBJ2-3; possible D gene TRBD2, 5 bases. V was trimmed by 10 bases and J by 10 bases, leaving 9 bases between them. The CDR3 is 9 residues long. Germline V lookup: CDR1 SEHNR, CDR2 FQNEAQ (reference sequence). This CDR3 reads CAMGVAQYF. DNA for the CDR3: TGTGCCATGGGAGTGGCGCAGTATTTT.

The chain links TRBV2 to TRBJ1-3, with D unclear. The germline V gene has CDR1 SNHLY and CDR2 FYNNEI. Trimming stripped 3 bases from V and 0 bases from J, with 6 bases between. The CDR3 spans 14 residues. The CDR3 nucleotides read TGTGCCAGCAGTGAGGCAGGCTCTGGAAACACCATATATTTT. It encodes CASSEAGSGNTIYF.

The chain combines TRBV7-8 with TRBJ1-2; possible D gene TRBD1, 6 bases. Germline V gene data show CDR1 as SGHVS and CDR2 as FQNEAQ. Trimming left V 3 bases short and J 4 bases short, with 15 bases between. The CDR3 loop spans 15 amino acids. As DNA, the CDR3 is TGTGCCAGCAGCTTGGAACCACAGGGTACCTATGGCTACACCTTC. Residues: CASSLEPQGTYGYTF. Based on the CDR3 plus reference TRBV7-8 and TRBJ1-2, the full variable domain is GAGVSQSPRYKVAKRGQDVALRCDPISGHVSLFWYQQALGQGPEFLTYFQNEAQLDKSGLPSDRFFAERPEGSVSTLKIQRTQQEDSAVYLCASSLEPQGTYGYTFGSGTRLTVV.

V and J are TRBV7-8 and TRBJ2-1; 9 nucleotides align to TRBD1. Trimming removed 3 bases from V and 4 bases from J; junction bases left unmatched: 4. The CDR3 runs 15 residues. Germline V gene data show CDR1 as SGHVS and CDR2 as FQNEAQ. CDR3: CASSFRDRVYNEQFF. Here the CDR3 DNA reads TGTGCCAGCAGCTTCCGGGACAGGGTGTACAATGAGCAGTTCTTC.

CDR3 residues: CASSKLAAYEQYF. In nucleotides, the CDR3 is TGTGCCAGCAGCAAGCTAGCCGCCTACGAGCAGTACTTC. The J gene is TRBJ2-5, the V gene TRBV7-8, with a possible D match to TRBD2 (5 bases). Matching the DNA end better, TRBJ2-7 makes the J call doubtful. Looked up from germline, CDR1 is SGHVS and CDR2 is FQNEAQ. The CDR3 runs to 13 residues.

The chain recombines TRBV2 with TRBJ2-1; tentative D call: TRBD2 (6 bases). This CDR3 comprises 13 residues. Deletions cut 4 bases from V and 6 bases from J, with 10 bases between. Germline CDR1 is SNHLY and CDR2 is FYNNEI. CDR3 sequence reads: CASSAGVGNEQFF. The CDR3 bases are TGTGCCAGCAGTGCGGGGGTAGGCAATGAGCAGTTCTTC.

This chain links TRBV11-2 with TRBJ2-7; 7 bases align to TRBD1. The V gene end was trimmed by 5 bases and the J gene end by 6 bases; junction bases not matched to a gene: 13. This CDR3 contains 15 residues. Per the germline V gene, CDR1 is SGHAT and CDR2 is FQNNGV. The CDR3 protein is CASSIHLGTDLEQYF. The CDR3 DNA reads TGTGCCAGCAGCATACACCTCGGGACAGACCTCGAGCAGTACTTC.

The rearrangement links TRBV4-1 to TRBJ2-5; TRBD2 matches 14 bases. Unmatched junction bases numbered 16, after V lost 0 bases and J lost 4 bases. The germline gives CDR1 MGHRA, CDR2 YSYEKL. The length of the CDR3 is 21 residues. CDR3 in DNA: TGCGCCAGCAGCCAAGAGGGCCCGGGACTAGCGGGGGACCTAAGCTCAGAGACCCAGTACTTC. This sequence encodes CASSQEGPGLAGDLSSETQYF.

V is TRBV9 and J is TRBJ2-1, with 7 bases lining up with TRBD1. Germline V lookup: CDR1 SGDLS, CDR2 YYNGEE. The CDR3 spans 13 residues. V shed 3 bases and J 9 bases; nucleotides not matched to a gene: 6. Here the CDR3 DNA reads TGTGCCAGCAGCGCCCCGACAGGGAGTGAGCAGTTCTTC. It codes for CASSAPTGSEQFF.

The chain is built from TRBV2 and TRBJ1-1, with D perhaps matching TRBD1 (6 bases). The V end lost 4 bases, the J end lost 5 bases, and 14 bases lay between the germline ends. The germline V gene has CDR1 SNHLY and CDR2 FYNNEI. CDR3 length: 14 amino acids. CDR3 in amino acids: CASSGDRSVTEAFF. As DNA, the CDR3 is TGTGCCAGCAGTGGCGACAGGAGTGTAACTGAAGCTTTCTTT.

The gene calls are TRBV19 and TRBJ1-3; TRBD1 aligns across 7 bases. Germline V lookup: CDR1 LNHDA, CDR2 SQIVND (reference sequence). This CDR3 is built from 16 residues. Trimming at V came to 4 bases and at J to 0 bases, leaving 6 bases not matched to a gene. The CDR3 nucleotides read TGTGCCAGTAGTACGGGACAGACCTTCTCTGGAAACACCATATATTTT. This codes for CASSTGQTFSGNTIYF.

The J gene is TRBJ1-3, the V gene TRBV2; D perhaps matches TRBD1 (6 bases). From germline, CDR1 is SNHLY and CDR2 FYNNEI. This CDR3 region has 13 residues. Deletions cut 5 bases from V and 5 bases from J, with 10 bases between. In DNA form, the CDR3 reads TGTGCCAGCAGTAGGGACACTCGAAACACCATATATTTT. It specifies CASSRDTRNTIYF.

CDR3 residues: CAWSGIRGNTEAFF. In nucleotides, the CDR3 is TGTGCCTGGAGTGGAATCCGGGGGAACACTGAAGCTTTCTTT. The chain employs TRBV30 and TRBJ1-1; D gene unclear. Trimming stripped 1 base from V and 1 base from J, with 10 bases between. Germline V lookup: CDR1 GTSNPN, CDR2 SVGIG (reference sequence). This CDR3 region has 14 residues.

The chain recombines TRBV19 with TRBJ1-4; unclear D gene. Trimming stripped 6 bases from V and 7 bases from J, with 12 bases between. CDR1 LNHDA and CDR2 SQIVND come from the germline V gene (reference sequence). This CDR3 region has 13 residues. In DNA, the CDR3 is TGTGCCAGTAGCGGGGTGGTTGGTGAAAAACTGTTTTTT. Protein: CASSGVVGEKLFF. Using reference TRBV19 and TRBJ1-4 for the parts outside the CDR3, the full variable domain is DGGITQSPKYLFRKEGQNVTLSCEQNLNHDAMYWYRQDPGQGLRLIYYSQIVNDFQKGDIAEGYSVSREKKESFPLTVTSAQKNPTAFYLCASSGVVGEKLFFGSGTQLSVL.

The rearrangement uses TRBV5-8 and TRBJ2-7; D is possibly TRBD1 (5 bases). Germline-derived CDR1 and CDR2 are SGHTS and YDEGEE. V lost 0 bases to trimming and J lost 2 bases, with 9 bases between them. The CDR3 length is 14 residues. The CDR3 DNA follows: TGTGCCAGCAGCTTGGGGGGCCCGACCTACGAGCAGTACTTC. Protein: CASSLGGPTYEQYF.

This chain links TRBV6-6 with TRBJ2-7; 8 bases agree with TRBD2. The CDR3 consists of 10 residues. Per germline, CDR1 MNHNY and CDR2 SVGAGI (reference sequence). The V gene end was trimmed by 9 bases and the J gene end by 9 bases; junction bases not matched to a gene: 4. Here the CDR3 reads CARSGGGQYF. DNA of the CDR3: TGTGCCAGATCCGGGGGGGGGCAGTACTTC.

The chain couples TRBV29-1 to TRBJ2-1; 14 nucleotides match TRBD2. The J segment lost 6 bases and the V segment lost 2 bases, leaving 12 bases of the junction unmatched. The germline V gene encodes CDR1 SQVTM and CDR2 ANQGSEA. The CDR3 consists of 18 residues. The CDR3 DNA follows: TGCAGCGTTGAACGGCAGGGCTGGGGACTAGCGGGGGCCAATGAGCAGTTCTTC. The encoded protein is CSVERQGWGLAGANEQFF.